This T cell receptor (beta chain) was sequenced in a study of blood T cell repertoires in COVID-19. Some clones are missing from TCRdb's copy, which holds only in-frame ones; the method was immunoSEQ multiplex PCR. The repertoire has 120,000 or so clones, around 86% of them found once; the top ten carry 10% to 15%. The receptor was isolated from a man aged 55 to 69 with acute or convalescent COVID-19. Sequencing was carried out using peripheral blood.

The CDR3 DNA reads TGTGCCAGCAGCTTAGGGTTCCGGCAAGAGACCCAGTACTTC. Protein sequence: CASSLGFRQETQYF. The gene calls are TRBV11-3 and TRBJ2-5; D not resolved. Between the trimmed V and J ends, which lost 1 base and 2 bases, there was a span of 8 bases. Germline assignment: CDR1 SGHNT and CDR2 YENEEA. The CDR3 is 14 amino acids.